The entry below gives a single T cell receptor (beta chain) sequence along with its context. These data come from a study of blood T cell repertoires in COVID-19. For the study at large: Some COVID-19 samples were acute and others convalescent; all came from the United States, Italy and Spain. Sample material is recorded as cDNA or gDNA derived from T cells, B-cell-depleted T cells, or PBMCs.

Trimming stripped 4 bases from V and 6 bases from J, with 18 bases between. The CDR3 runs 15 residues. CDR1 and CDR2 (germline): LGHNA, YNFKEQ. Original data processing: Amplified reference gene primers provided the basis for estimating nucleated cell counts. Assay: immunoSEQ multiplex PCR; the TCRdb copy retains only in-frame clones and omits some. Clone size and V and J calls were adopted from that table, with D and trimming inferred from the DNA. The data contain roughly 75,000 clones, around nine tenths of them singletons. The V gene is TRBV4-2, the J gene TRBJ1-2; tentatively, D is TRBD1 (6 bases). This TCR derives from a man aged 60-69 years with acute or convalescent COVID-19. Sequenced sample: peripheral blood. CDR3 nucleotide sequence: TGTGCCAGCAGCCTATCGCGGGGGGCGAGCAATGGCTACACCTTC. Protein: CASSLSRGASNGYTF.